This T cell receptor (beta chain) was sequenced during a study of cytomegalovirus exposure and HLA in healthy donors (dated by TCRdb to 2015 to 2018). Context from the whole study: An earlier analysis of approximately 550 of the donors reported approximately 300 Gb of sequence data and roughly 110 million unique TCR beta sequences from roughly 180 million T cells. About 300 gigabases of sequencing data and tens of millions of unique TCR sequences were included in an early release covering about 700 HLA-typed donors. Of the roughly 390 genotyped donors, 65% to 90% fell in the genetic ancestry cluster associated with self-reported Caucasian donors. The aim of the study was to test whether cataloging public T cell receptors could identify signatures of past pathogen exposure. The study used immunosequencing to profile the T cell repertoires of 670 or so subjects and linked those repertoires to cytomegalovirus serostatus. A separate validation cohort of roughly 130 different subjects was used in addition to the approximately 670-subject first cohort. To predict cytomegalovirus infection status, the study brought together high-throughput TCR immunosequencing, statistical association of individual TCRs with disease status, and machine learning. A later analysis re-analyzed previously published TCR beta repertoires from about 600 donors and added high-resolution HLA genotyping to study TCR occurrence patterns. Rather than drawing on any new phenotypic data, the later analysis identified candidate immune exposures from TCR beta sequences and the way those sequences occurred across donors. To decide whether each TCR beta V gene segment behaved as functional or pseudogenic, an earlier analysis of several hundred of the donors relied on high-throughput TCR beta sequencing. Donor age, sex, ethnicity and CMV serostatus were compiled together with the repertoire data. A later genetic analysis took genome-wide SNP genotypes for about three fifths of the roughly 670 donors and used that subset as a discovery cohort. Every discovery cohort repertoire had been produced on one sequencing platform. HLA typing included class I and class II loci at four-digit resolution. The number of donors typed differed by locus, with about 629-640 for A, B, C, DRB1 and DQB1, around 560 for DQA1, about 610 for DPA1, and around 430 for DPB1. Several DR-DQ haplotypes were handled as single units for association and clustering, since linkage in the cohort was strong. On average, roughly 200,000 unique TCR beta nucleotide sequences were sequenced per donor among a few hundred genotyped donors of the cohort, with around 19% of those sequences being non-productive.

From the germline V gene, CDR1 is SGHRS and CDR2 is YFSETQ. There are 19 amino acids in the CDR3, from cysteine to phenylalanine inclusive. The CDR3 DNA has 57 bases and is translated from base 1. V is pared back by 3 bases and J by 1 base, with 22 bases lying between the germline termini. The paper's findings and limits, for the study overall: The classifier was reported to diagnose cytomegalovirus status with high specificity and sensitivity in both the original cohort and the validation cohort. Most TCR sequences were seen in very few donors, while some public TCRs were found in many individuals. In a later genetic analysis, fewer N-insertions in productive TCRs were reported among donors in an Asian-associated ancestry cluster than the roughly 700-donor mean. When HLA alleles, especially DR and DQ, strongly co-occurred, attributing TCR associations to individual alleles was difficult. A cluster of highly shared sequence variants was judged likely to be a technical artifact of the sequencing pipeline. Immune exposure information for the cohort was limited to CMV serostatus. The authors suggested that the approach could potentially be extended to other disease states and immunological phenotypes. Correlated functional status among segregating V segments might be attributable to linkage disequilibrium, but an unknown experimental factor could not be ruled out. Roughly uniform sequencing depth across donors was assumed in presence/absence analyses, although this assumption may not hold. According to a later analysis, most CMV-associated TCR beta chains appeared to be HLA-restricted, and the HLA associations seemed to be driven largely by CMV exposure. A few of the identified cytomegalovirus-associated TCR beta chains were confirmed in vitro to be specific for cytomegalovirus antigens. In an earlier analysis of about 600 of the donors, most TCR beta V segments appeared in productive rearrangements about 87% or about 30% of the time, broadly matching IMGT annotations. According to a later analysis, parvovirus B19, influenza, CMV and Epstein-Barr virus appeared linked to several top co-occurrence clusters. At a false discovery rate of 0.05, a later analysis linked some 18,000 TCR beta sequences to specific HLA alleles. In a later analysis, TCR association rates were found to vary across HLA loci, with the most associated TCRs seen for DRB1 alleles and the fewest for HLA-C alleles. In a later analysis, HLA-associated TCR beta chains were found to be more clonally expanded and to have lower generation probabilities than equally common non-associated chains. Because counts were too low, roughly 17 rarely observed V segments, including chromosome 9 orphons, were left out of the earlier analysis of some 640 of the donors. A further reported finding was that TCR beta sequences accurately predicted the HLA-A and HLA-B alleles for most subjects in the first cohort. The study listed over 150 TCR beta chains as associated with cytomegalovirus. HLA typing was unavailable for some donors at each locus, so association tests used only the typed subset. A later genetic analysis associated a missense DCLRE1C variant with V-gene and J-gene trimming of TCR beta chains, and an independent cohort replicated the association. This cohort had only TCR beta chains sequenced, and the lack of alpha or paired-chain data limited which features could be detected. Some IMGT-functional V segments, including TRBV6-2 and TRBV6-3, could not be distinguished by the 87-base-pair reads and were therefore excluded.

The cohort comprised around 690 healthy bone marrow donors. At the time of sampling, every cohort member was nominally healthy, though immune exposures that went unrecorded were likely present. The donor tested CMV seronegative, placing the donor among the 350 or so seronegative members of the cohort. A peripheral blood sample was collected from each donor, and TCR beta sequencing was performed on peripheral blood mononuclear cells. The Qiagen DNeasy Blood Extraction Kit was used to extract genomic DNA from the blood cell samples. Remarks on this clone: The target of this receptor is not known. Base-call qualities are not available, and no considerably larger clone is one nucleotide away.

To prepare the library, the immunoSEQ multiplex PCR assay was applied. For the multiplex PCR, a mixture combining 60 forward primers for TCR Vbeta segments and 13 reverse primers for TCR Jbeta segments was used. Amplification of the CDR3 region of rearranged TCR beta genes was performed with a multiplex PCR assay on genomic DNA. The Illumina HiSeq System was used to sequence the amplified TCR beta libraries as 87-base-pair reads. Concerning the study's data processing: In a later analysis, 77 million or so unique TCR beta chains were counted across the roughly 670 repertoires, and approximately 9.9 million of these chains were shared by at least two donors. Raw reads were error-corrected and collapsed into unique sequences by a nearest-neighbor algorithm in which closely related sequences were merged to remove PCR and sequencing errors. CDR3 sequences were aligned to IMGT reference sequences to assign V, D and J gene segments. For a sequence to be retained, a match of at least six nucleotides was required to both a V gene segment and a J gene segment. Rearrangements were classified as productive when the CDR3 lacked stop codons and remained in frame with V and J, and all other rearrangements were classified as non-productive. CDR3 was defined by IMGT convention, running from the second conserved V-encoded cysteine to the conserved J-encoded phenylalanine. Sequences without an unambiguous match to a single V gene segment were excluded from the earlier analysis of about 600 of the donors. In an earlier analysis of a few hundred of the donors, V segments were called functional above 56.7% productive rearrangements and were called segregating when the between-donor standard deviation exceeded 5%. A statistical classification framework was built to diagnose cytomegalovirus status from the catalog of TCR beta chain sequences. In a later analysis, V and J genes were assigned by comparing TCR nucleotide sequences against IMGT/GENE-DB human TR gene sequences. The TCRdist pipeline was used in a later analysis to assign CDR3 sequences and most-parsimonious VDJ recombination scenarios. In a later analysis, each TCR beta chain was defined by its CDR3 amino acid sequence together with its V-gene family, and reads without a unique V-gene family were excluded. To address suspected cross-contamination and a sequencing artifact, a later analysis removed some 620 highly shared, low-generation-probability nucleotide sequences. In a later analysis, a clonal expansion index was calculated for each public chain from normalized within-repertoire ranks of inferred template counts. In a later analysis, generation probabilities were computed with a VDJ recombination model fitted to out-of-frame rearrangements, and the resulting probabilities were checked against IGoR. A later analysis scored TCR-TCR, TCR-HLA and TCR-CMV co-occurrence with hypergeometric tests, applying a repertoire-size bias correction to TCR pairs. False discovery rates were estimated in a later analysis by permuting HLA or CMV assignments 20 times. In a later analysis, co-occurring TCRs were grouped using DBSCAN, and TCRdist sequence similarity was added for clustering within HLA-allele-positive subsets. For co-occurrence clustering, repertoires with fewer than 30,000 or more than 120,000 public chains were excluded, along with a handful of repertoires with anomalous nucleotide sharing. Drawn from immuneACCESS, this table holds only the in-frame rearrangements with V and J called that TCRdb kept. Clones are partly lost; checked studies trace under half to an unresolved V gene and leave the rest unexplained. V, J and clone size are taken as reported in that table, and D and trimming were inferred from the DNA itself. This sample lists about 140,000 clones; 75% to 90% were detected once. The ten largest clones add up to approximately 1.5% of the sample.

This sequence was found in a man aged 35 to 55 in good health and CMV-seronegative. Input material: PBMCs. Recombination linked TRBV5-1 to TRBJ2-2; possibly the D gene is TRBD1, per 5 matching bases. The CDR3 reads as follows: CASSYRTSPFRGNTGELFF. The nucleotide sequence reads as follows: TGCGCCAGCAGCTACCGGACGTCACCCTTTAGGGGGAACACCGGGGAGCTGTTTTTT.